This entry features one T cell receptor beta chain sequence. Sorted subsets were amplified in replicate PCRs using around 0.2 ug DNA, 25,000 to 30,000 T cell genomes. Produced via immunoSEQ multiplex PCR; TCRdb's table is partial and in-frame only. This table has roughly 700,000 clones, over 65% appearing once. The CDR3 sequence is 13 residues long. CDR1 and CDR2 (germline): SGHRS, YFSETQ. Trimming shortened V by 6 bases and J by 2 bases, and 11 bases separated the two germline ends. This entry is derived from a study of shared clonotypes between healthy human individuals. Donors were healthy HIV-negative adults without recently reported acute infections or vaccinations. Among the donors, all were Caucasian adults who lived in Nashville, Tennessee. Naive CD4+ cells were CD45RA-selected; the remaining cells were memory.

The sequence derives from a woman in her thirties in good health. Sequencing was done on a sample of memory CD4+ T cells sorted from blood. Described subset: CD45RA-negative fraction. The genes are TRBV5-1 and TRBJ1-2; a weak D match, TRBD1 (5 bases). Here the CDR3 DNA reads TGCGCCAGCACATCGGCAGGGAACTATGGCTACACCTTC. Its protein product is CASTSAGNYGYTF.